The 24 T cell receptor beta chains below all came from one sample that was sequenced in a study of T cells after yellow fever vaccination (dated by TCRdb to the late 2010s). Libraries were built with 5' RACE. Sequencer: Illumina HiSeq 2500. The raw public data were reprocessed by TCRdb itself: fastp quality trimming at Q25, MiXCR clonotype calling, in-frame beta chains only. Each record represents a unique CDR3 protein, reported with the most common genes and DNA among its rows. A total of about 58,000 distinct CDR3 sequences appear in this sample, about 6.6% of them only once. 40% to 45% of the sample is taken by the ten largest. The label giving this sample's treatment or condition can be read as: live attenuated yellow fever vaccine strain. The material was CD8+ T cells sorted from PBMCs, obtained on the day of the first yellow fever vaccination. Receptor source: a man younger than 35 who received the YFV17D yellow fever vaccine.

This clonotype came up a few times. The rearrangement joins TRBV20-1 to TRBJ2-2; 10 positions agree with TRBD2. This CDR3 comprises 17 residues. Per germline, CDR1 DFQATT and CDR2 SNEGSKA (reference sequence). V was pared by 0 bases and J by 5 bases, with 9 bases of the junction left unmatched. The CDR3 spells CSARDSSGGPQTGELFF. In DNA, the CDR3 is TGCAGTGCTAGAGATAGTAGCGGGGGGCCCCAAACCGGGGAGCTGTTTTTT.

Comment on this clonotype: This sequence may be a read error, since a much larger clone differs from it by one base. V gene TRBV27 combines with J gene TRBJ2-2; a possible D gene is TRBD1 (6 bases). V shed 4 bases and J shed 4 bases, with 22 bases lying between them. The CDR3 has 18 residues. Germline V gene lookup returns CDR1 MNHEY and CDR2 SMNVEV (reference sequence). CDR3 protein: CASSSHTGIRKTTGELFF. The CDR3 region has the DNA TGTGCCAGCAGTTCACATACAGGGATCCGTAAGACCACCGGGGAGCTGTTTTTT.

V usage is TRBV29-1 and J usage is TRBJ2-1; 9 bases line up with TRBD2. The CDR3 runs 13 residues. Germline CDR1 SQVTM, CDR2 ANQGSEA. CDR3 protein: CITSGGTYNEQFF. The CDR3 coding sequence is TGCATCACAAGCGGGGGGACCTACAATGAGCAGTTCTTC.

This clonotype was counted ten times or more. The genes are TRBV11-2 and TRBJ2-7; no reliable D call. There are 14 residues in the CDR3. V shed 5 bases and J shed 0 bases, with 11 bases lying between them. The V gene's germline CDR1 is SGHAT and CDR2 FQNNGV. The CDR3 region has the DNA TGTGCCAGCAGCCTTTATCACACCTCCTACGAGCAGTACTTC. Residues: CASSLYHTSYEQYF.

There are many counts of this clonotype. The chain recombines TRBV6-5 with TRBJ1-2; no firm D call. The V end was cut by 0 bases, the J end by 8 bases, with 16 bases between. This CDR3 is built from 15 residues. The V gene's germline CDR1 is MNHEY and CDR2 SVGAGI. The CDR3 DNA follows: TGTGCCAGCAGTTACTCGGGGTTTCTCGGGGAAGGCTACACCTTC. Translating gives CASSYSGFLGEGYTF.

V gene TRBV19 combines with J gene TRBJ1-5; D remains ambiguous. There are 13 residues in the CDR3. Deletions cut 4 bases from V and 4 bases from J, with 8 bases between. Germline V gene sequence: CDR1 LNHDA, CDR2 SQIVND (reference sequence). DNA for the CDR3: TGTGCCAGTAGTAAGGGCCCGAATCAGCCCCAGCATTTT. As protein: CASSKGPNQPQHF.

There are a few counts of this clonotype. The CDR3: CASSFGDVNEQFF. Here the CDR3 DNA reads TGTGCCAGCAGCTTTGGTGACGTCAATGAGCAGTTCTTC. J is TRBJ2-1 and V is TRBV5-4; D is unresolved. Trimming took off 2 bases at V and 6 bases at J, with 9 bases between the two ends. Germline V gene lookup returns CDR1 SGHNT and CDR2 YYREEE (reference sequence). CDR3 size: 13 residues.

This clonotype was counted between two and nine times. The CDR3 loop is CASSRDRANYGYTF. The CDR3 DNA follows: TGTGCCAGCAGCCGAGACAGAGCTAACTATGGCTACACCTTC. The genes are TRBV11-2 and TRBJ1-2; tentative D call: TRBD1 (5 bases). V shed 5 bases and J shed 0 bases, with 10 bases lying between them. Germline lookup yields CDR1 SGHAT and CDR2 FQNNGV. The CDR3 has 14 residues.

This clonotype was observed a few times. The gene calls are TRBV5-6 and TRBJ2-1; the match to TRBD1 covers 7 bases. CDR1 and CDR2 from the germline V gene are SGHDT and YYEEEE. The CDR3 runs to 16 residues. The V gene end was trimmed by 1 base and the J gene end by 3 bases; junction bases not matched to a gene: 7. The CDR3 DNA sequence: TGTGCCAGCAGCTTGCCCTGGACAGGACACTACAATGAGCAGTTCTTC. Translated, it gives CASSLPWTGHYNEQFF.

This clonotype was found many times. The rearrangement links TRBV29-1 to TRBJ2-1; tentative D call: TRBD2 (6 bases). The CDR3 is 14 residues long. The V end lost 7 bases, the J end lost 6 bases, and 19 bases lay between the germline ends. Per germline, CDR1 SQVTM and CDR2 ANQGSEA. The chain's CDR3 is CSAVGLEVSNEQFF. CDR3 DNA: TGCAGCGCTGTGGGACTTGAGGTTTCCAATGAGCAGTTCTTC.

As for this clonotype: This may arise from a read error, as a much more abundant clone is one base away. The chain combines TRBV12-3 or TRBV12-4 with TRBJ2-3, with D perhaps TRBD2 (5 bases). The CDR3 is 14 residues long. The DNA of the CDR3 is TGTGCCAGCACCCCAACGGGATTCACAGATACGCTGTATTTT. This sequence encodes CASTPTGFTDTLYF.

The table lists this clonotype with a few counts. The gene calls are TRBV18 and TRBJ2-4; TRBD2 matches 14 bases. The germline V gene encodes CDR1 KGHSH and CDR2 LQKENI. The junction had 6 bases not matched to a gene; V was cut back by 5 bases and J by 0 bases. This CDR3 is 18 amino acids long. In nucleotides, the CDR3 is TGTGCCAGCTCATCGGGACTAGCGGGGGCCCTAGCCAAAAACATTCAGTACTTC. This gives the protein CASSSGLAGALAKNIQYF.

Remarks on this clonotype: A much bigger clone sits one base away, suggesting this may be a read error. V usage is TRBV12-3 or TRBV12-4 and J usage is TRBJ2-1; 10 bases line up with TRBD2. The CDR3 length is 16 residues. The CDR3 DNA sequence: TGTGCCAGCAGTTTACTAGCGGGGGACATCTACAATGTGCAGTTCTTC. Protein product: CASSLLAGDIYNVQFF.

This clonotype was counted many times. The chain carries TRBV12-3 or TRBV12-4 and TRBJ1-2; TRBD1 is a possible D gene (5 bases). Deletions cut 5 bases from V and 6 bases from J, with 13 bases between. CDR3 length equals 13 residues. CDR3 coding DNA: TGTGCCAGCAGTCCTGGGGGTGGGCATGGCTACACCTTC. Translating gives CASSPGGGHGYTF.

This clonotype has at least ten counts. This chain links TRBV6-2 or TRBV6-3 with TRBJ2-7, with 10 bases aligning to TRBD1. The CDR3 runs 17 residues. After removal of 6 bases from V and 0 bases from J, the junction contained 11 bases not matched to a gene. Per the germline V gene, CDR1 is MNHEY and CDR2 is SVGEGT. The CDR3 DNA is TGTGCCAGCAGATATGGACCGGGACAGGGGCACTCCTACGAGCAGTACGTC. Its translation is CASRYGPGQGHSYEQYV.

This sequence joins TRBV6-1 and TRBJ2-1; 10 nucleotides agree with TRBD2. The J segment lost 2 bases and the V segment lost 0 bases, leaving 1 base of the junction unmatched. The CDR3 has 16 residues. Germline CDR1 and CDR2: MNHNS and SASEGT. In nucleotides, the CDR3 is TGTGCCAGCAGTGAAGCAAGCGGGGGGGCCTACAATGAGCAGTTCTTC. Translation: CASSEASGGAYNEQFF.

CDR3 sequence reads: CASSYSGVGELFF. CDR3 coding DNA: TGTGCCAGCAGTTACTCTGGGGTTGGGGAGCTGTTTTTT. The chain links TRBV6-5 to TRBJ2-2; D unresolved. The CDR3 is made up of 13 amino acids. Trimming shortened V by 0 bases and J by 8 bases, and 7 bases separated the two germline ends. Germline V CDR1 and CDR2: MNHEY, SVGAGI.

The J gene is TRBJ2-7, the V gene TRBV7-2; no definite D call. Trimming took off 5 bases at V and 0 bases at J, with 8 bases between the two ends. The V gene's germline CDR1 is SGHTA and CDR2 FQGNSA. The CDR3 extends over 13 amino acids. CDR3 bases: TGTGCCAGCAGCGAAGTACCCTCCTACGAGCAGTACGTC. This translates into CASSEVPSYEQYV.

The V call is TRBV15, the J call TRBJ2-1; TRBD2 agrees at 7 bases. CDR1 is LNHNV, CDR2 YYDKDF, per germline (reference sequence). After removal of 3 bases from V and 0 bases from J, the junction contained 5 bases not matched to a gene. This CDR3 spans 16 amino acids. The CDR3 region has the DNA TGTGCCACCAGCAGGAGCCTAGCGGTCTCCTACAATGAGCAGTTCTTC. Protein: CATSRSLAVSYNEQFF.

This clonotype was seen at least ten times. The chain's CDR3 is CASSLVRGFQETQYF. The CDR3 coding sequence is TGCGCCAGCAGCTTGGTTCGGGGATTCCAAGAGACCCAGTACTTC. The rearrangement links TRBV5-1 to TRBJ2-5, with a possible D match to TRBD2 (5 bases). Per germline, CDR1 SGHRS and CDR2 YFSETQ. The CDR3 consists of 15 residues. The germline V and J ends were trimmed by 0 bases and 1 base, with 10 bases remaining between them.

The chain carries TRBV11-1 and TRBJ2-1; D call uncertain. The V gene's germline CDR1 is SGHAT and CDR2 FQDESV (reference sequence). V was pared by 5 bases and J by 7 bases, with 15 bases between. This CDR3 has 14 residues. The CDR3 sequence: CASSTHGPINEQFF. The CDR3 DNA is TGTGCCAGCAGCACTCACGGGCCGATTAATGAGCAGTTCTTC.

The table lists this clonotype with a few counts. CDR3 sequence: CASSQVEGWDSNQPQHF. The CDR3 DNA reads as TGTGCCAGCAGCCAAGTAGAAGGATGGGATAGCAATCAGCCCCAGCATTTT. The J gene is TRBJ1-5, the V gene TRBV14; no clear D gene. From germline, CDR1 is SGHDN and CDR2 FVKESK. Trimming shortened V by 1 base and J by 0 bases, and 13 bases separated the two germline ends. The CDR3 has 17 amino acids.

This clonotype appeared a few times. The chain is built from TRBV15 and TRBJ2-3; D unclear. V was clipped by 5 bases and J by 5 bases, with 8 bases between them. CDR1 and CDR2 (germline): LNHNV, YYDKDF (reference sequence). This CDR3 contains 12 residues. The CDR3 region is CATSGLGDTQYF. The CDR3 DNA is TGTGCCACCAGCGGCCTGGGAGATACGCAGTATTTT.

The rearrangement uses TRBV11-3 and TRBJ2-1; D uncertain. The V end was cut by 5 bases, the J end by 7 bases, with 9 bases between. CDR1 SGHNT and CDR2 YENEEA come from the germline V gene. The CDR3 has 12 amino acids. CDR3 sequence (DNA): TGTGCCAGCAGCGGAGAAGTGAATGAGCAGTTCTTC. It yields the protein CASSGEVNEQFF.